The 7 T cell receptor beta chains in this list originate from one sample, sequenced in a study of shared clonotypes between healthy human individuals. Repertoires were generated with immunoSEQ multiplex PCR, while TCRdb's copy carries only in-frame clones and drops some. Of under 2.5 million clones listed, around 93% are singletons. Sequencing input: naive CD4+ T cells from PBMCs. Indicated subset: CD45RA+ positively selected. The receptors were gathered from a young man in good health. Some clones in this sample may be carry-over from other donors' samples.

The chain uses TRBV2 and TRBJ2-5; D is tentatively TRBD1 or TRBD2 (5 bases each). Trimming removed 6 bases at V and 4 bases at J, with 12 bases between. CDR3 length: 13 residues. Germline CDR1 SNHLY, CDR2 FYNNEI. The DNA of the CDR3 is TGTGCCAGCAGGGGATGGGACGGAGAGACCCAGTACTTC. Its translation: CASRGWDGETQYF. Full variable domain (outside the CDR3, taken from reference TRBV2 and TRBJ2-5): EPEVTQTPSHQVTQMGQEVILRCVPISNHLYFYWYRQILGQKVEFLVSFYNNEISEKSEIFDDQFSVERPDGSNFTLKIRSTKLEDSAMYFCASRGWDGETQYFGPGTRLLVL.

In this sample, this clone turned up once. The genes are TRBV27 and TRBJ2-3, with D hard to call. The CDR3 is 15 residues long. Germline V CDR1 and CDR2: MNHEY, SMNVEV (reference sequence). The V and J ends lost 2 bases and 6 bases respectively, with 15 bases between them. CDR3 nucleotides: TGTGCCAGCAGTTTAGTGTTCGCACGTTGGGATACGCAGTATTTT. Amino acids: CASSLVFARWDTQYF.

The chain has TRBV4-2 and TRBJ1-2; TRBD1 might be the D (6 bases). The CDR3 covers 16 residues. V lost 1 base and J 4 bases, leaving 16 bases between the germline ends. The V gene's germline CDR1 is LGHNA and CDR2 YNFKEQ. CDR3 residues: CASSQGHGGEGYGYTF. The CDR3 DNA reads TGTGCCAGCAGCCAAGGACACGGGGGCGAGGGCTATGGCTACACCTTC.

J is TRBJ2-5 and V is TRBV30; no clear D gene. V lost 5 bases and J 3 bases, leaving 7 bases between the germline ends. CDR1 GTSNPN and CDR2 SVGIG come from the germline V gene (reference sequence). This CDR3 is 11 amino acids long. In DNA form, the CDR3 reads TGTGCCTGGCAGCTAGAAGAGACCCAGTACTTC. Its translation is CAWQLEETQYF.

Comments on this clone: Other nucleotide sequences in the sample specify the same CDR3. V gene TRBV29-1 combines with J gene TRBJ2-7; unclear D gene. The germline V gene has CDR1 SQVTM and CDR2 ANQGSEA. CDR3 length: 12 amino acids. Trimming removed 7 bases at V and 2 bases at J, with 12 bases between. The CDR3 coding sequence is TGCAGCGCCGCCGGTTCTACCTACGAGCAGTACTTC. Protein: CSAAGSTYEQYF.

This chain uses TRBV21-1 with TRBJ2-7; the table's D call, TRBD2, was not checked against the DNA. TRBV21-1 is a pseudogene. CDR3 size: 11 residues. CDR3 nucleotides: TGTGCCAAGGCGGGGGAACACGAGCAGTACTTC. Protein product: CAKAGEHEQYF.

The V call is TRBV29-1, the J call TRBJ2-1; D remains ambiguous. CDR3 length: 13 residues. Germline loops: CDR1 SQVTM, CDR2 ANQGSEA. Trimming took off 3 bases at V and 0 bases at J, with 6 bases between the two ends. The chain's CDR3 is CSVESSSYNEQFF. As DNA, the CDR3 is TGCAGCGTTGAGTCTAGCTCCTACAATGAGCAGTTCTTC.